Listed below are T cell receptor beta chains from one sample, sequenced in a study of blood T cell repertoires in COVID-19. Generated by immunoSEQ multiplex PCR, the TCRdb table keeps only in-frame clones and is missing some. Of around 140,000 clones in the sample, almost 90% are singletons; the top ten hold roughly 1.4%. Sequenced: peripheral blood. All receptors derive from a woman between 55 and 75 years old with acute or convalescent COVID-19. CDR3s include the opening cysteine and the closing phenylalanine or tryptophan. D genes are given only for firm matches. Only some rows state a clone size, as once, few, many or a class for expanded clones.

abundance	d_gene	v_gene	j_gene	CDR3aa	CDR3nt
.	TRBD1	TRBV30	TRBJ1-2	CAWSVRTGGFSGYTF	TGTGCCTGGAGTGTAAGGACAGGGGGGTTTTCTGGCTACACCTTC
.	.	TRBV13	TRBJ2-3	CASSLVRGRADTQYF	TGTGCCAGCAGCTTAGTAAGGGGCAGAGCAGATACGCAGTATTTT
.	TRBD1	TRBV9	TRBJ2-3	CASSLQGQGADTQYF	TGTGCCAGCAGCTTACAGGGACAGGGGGCAGATACGCAGTATTTT
once	TRBD1	TRBV30	TRBJ1-4	CAWAPGQLNEKLFF	TGTGCCTGGGCCCCGGGACAGCTTAATGAAAAACTGTTTTTT
.	TRBD1	TRBV5-6	TRBJ1-1	CASSFGGGSRYTEAFF	TGTGCCAGCAGCTTTGGAGGGGGCTCGAGATACACTGAAGCTTTCTTT
.	.	TRBV9	TRBJ1-5	CASSVQENQPQHF	TGTGCCAGCAGCGTACAGGAAAATCAGCCCCAGCATTTT
.	TRBD1	TRBV6-5	TRBJ1-6	CSVGDRNNSPLHF	TGTTCTGTTGGGGACAGAAATAATTCACCCCTCCACTTT
.	TRBD2	TRBV10-3	TRBJ2-1	CAINGGEYNEQFF	TGTGCCATCAACGGGGGGGAATACAATGAGCAGTTCTTC
few	TRBD1	TRBV30	TRBJ1-2	CAWKGDRGNYGYTF	TGTGCCTGGAAGGGGGACAGGGGGAACTATGGCTACACCTTC
.	.	TRBV18	TRBJ2-5	CASSPIQETQYF	TGTGCCAGCTCACCCATTCAAGAGACCCAGTACTTC
.	TRBD1	TRBV2	TRBJ2-4	CASSLDRVSAKNIQYF	TGTGCCAGCAGTCTTGACAGGGTTAGTGCCAAAAACATTCAGTACTTC
.	TRBD1	TRBV7-9	TRBJ2-1	CASTPLVGQGYNEQFF	TGTGCCAGCACCCCATTGGTGGGACAGGGCTACAATGAGCAGTTCTTC
.	TRBD1	TRBV7-3	TRBJ1-1	CASSLRDRGNTEAFF	TGTGCCAGCAGCCTTCGGGACAGGGGGAACACTGAAGCTTTCTTT
few	.	TRBV2	TRBJ2-3	CASRQVPHSDTQYF	TGTGCCAGCAGACAGGTCCCCCATTCAGATACGCAGTATTTT
once	.	TRBV5-1	TRBJ2-6	CASGARGNAGANVLTF	TGCGCCAGTGGGGCCAGGGGAAATGCTGGGGCCAACGTCCTGACTTTC
.	TRBD1	TRBV18	TRBJ1-1	CASSPPGTDNPEAFF	TGTGCCAGCTCACCACCGGGGACAGATAACCCTGAAGCTTTCTTT
few	TRBD1	TRBV2	TRBJ1-2	CASSPRTGDGYTF	TGTGCCAGCAGTCCGAGGACAGGGGATGGCTACACCTTC
.	.	TRBV5-5	TRBJ1-5	CASSFGTGLSNQPQHF	TGTGCCAGCAGCTTCGGTACAGGGCTTAGCAATCAGCCCCAGCATTTT
.	.	TRBV4-1	TRBJ2-5	CASSQADSKETQYF	TGCGCCAGCAGCCAAGCGGACAGTAAAGAGACCCAGTACTTC
.	.	TRBV28	TRBJ1-2	CASSLSQGSYTF	TGTGCCAGCAGTTTATCACAGGGTAGCTACACCTTC
.	.	TRBV29-1	TRBJ2-1	CSVDEGNEQFF	TGCAGCGTTGATGAGGGAAATGAGCAGTTCTTC
few	.	TRBV5-1	TRBJ2-2	CASSLVVNTGELFF	TGCGCCAGCAGCTTGGTAGTCAACACCGGGGAGCTGTTTTTT
.	TRBD2	TRBV11-3	TRBJ2-2	CASSRTSASNTGELFF	TGTGCCAGCAGCCGGACTAGCGCCTCGAACACCGGGGAGCTGTTTTTT
.	.	TRBV28	TRBJ2-2	CASSFRGTNTGELFF	TGTGCCAGCAGTTTCCGGGGGACGAACACCGGGGAGCTGTTTTTT
.	TRBD1	TRBV25-1	TRBJ1-1	CASSRTGTAEAFF	TGTGCCAGCAGCAGGACAGGCACTGCTGAAGCTTTCTTT
.	.	TRBV5-8	TRBJ1-5	CASSGGAGIWRNQPQHF	TGTGCCAGCAGCGGCGGGGCCGGGATATGGAGGAATCAGCCCCAGCATTTT
once	TRBD1	TRBV6-5	TRBJ2-3	CAPQPGTGRTDTQYF	TGTGCCCCCCAGCCAGGGACAGGACGGACAGATACGCAGTATTTT
.	.	TRBV13	TRBJ1-2	CASSPQGFGYTF	TGTGCCAGCAGCCCACAGGGATTCGGCTACACCTTC
once	TRBD2	TRBV4-1	TRBJ2-1	CASSHRDPGLANEQFF	TGCGCCAGCAGCCACAGGGATCCGGGACTAGCGAATGAGCAGTTCTTC
once	.	TRBV30	TRBJ2-5	CAWSAWRAETQYF	TGTGCCTGGAGTGCCTGGCGGGCAGAGACCCAGTACTTC
.	.	TRBV9	TRBJ1-6	CASSGPDSSPLHF	TGTGCCAGCAGCGGCCCGGACAGTTCACCCCTCCACTTT
.	.	TRBV15	TRBJ2-1	CATSRDLGAYNEQFF	TGTGCCACCAGCAGAGATCTGGGAGCATACAATGAGCAGTTCTTC
.	.	TRBV10-3	TRBJ2-5	CAISESRGNTLETQYF	TGTGCCATCAGTGAGTCCCGTGGCAATACGTTGGAGACCCAGTACTTC
.	.	TRBV6-5	TRBJ1-2	CASRQGYGYTF	TGTGCCAGCAGACAGGGTTATGGCTACACCTTC
once	.	TRBV6-2/TRBV6-3	TRBJ1-5	CASSYYRDNQPQHF	TGTGCCAGCAGTTACTACAGGGACAATCAGCCCCAGCATTTT
once	.	TRBV24-1	TRBJ2-3	CATSDYQGFTDTQYF	TGTGCCACCAGTGATTACCAGGGTTTCACAGATACGCAGTATTTT
.	.	TRBV7-2	TRBJ1-1	CASSFAGAPGDTEAFF	TGTGCCAGCAGCTTTGCAGGGGCCCCAGGGGACACTGAAGCTTTCTTT
.	TRBD1	TRBV5-1	TRBJ2-2	CASSLGRQGATGELFF	TGCGCCAGCAGCTTGGGGCGACAGGGAGCTACCGGGGAGCTGTTTTTT
.	TRBD1	TRBV6-5	TRBJ2-7	CASSRDRVQYEQYF	TGTGCCAGCAGCAGGGACAGGGTTCAGTACGAGCAGTACTTC
.	TRBD1	TRBV12-3/TRBV12-4	TRBJ1-2	CASSTDRNYGYTF	TGTGCCAGCAGTACGGACAGGAACTATGGCTACACCTTC
.	TRBD2	TRBV27	TRBJ2-2	CASSFDVTSWTGELFF	TGTGCCAGCAGTTTTGATGTGACTAGCTGGACCGGGGAGCTGTTTTTT
.	.	TRBV15	TRBJ1-3	CATSRDKTGSGNTIYF	TGTGCCACCAGCAGAGACAAGACAGGATCTGGAAACACCATATATTTT
.	TRBD2	TRBV7-2	TRBJ2-7	CASSLVSGGSYEQYF	TGTGCCAGCAGCTTAGTTAGCGGGGGCTCCTACGAGCAGTACTTC
.	.	TRBV5-4	TRBJ2-5	CASSLEIAQETQYF	TGTGCCAGCAGCTTGGAAATAGCCCAAGAGACCCAGTACTTC
once	.	TRBV29-1	TRBJ2-3	CSASGDTESPDTQYF	TGCAGCGCATCCGGGGACACTGAGAGCCCAGATACGCAGTATTTT
few	.	TRBV20-1	TRBJ2-1	CSAQGEQFF	TGCAGTGCGCAGGGTGAGCAGTTCTTC
.	.	TRBV24-1	TRBJ1-5	CATSPRGGGDGNQPQHF	TGTGCCACCAGCCCCCGTGGGGGGGGTGATGGCAATCAGCCCCAGCATTTT
.	.	TRBV4-2	TRBJ1-3	CASSQETGISGNTIYF	TGTGCCAGCAGCCAAGAGACAGGCATCTCTGGAAACACCATATATTTT
.	.	TRBV7-9	TRBJ2-7	CASSLRTYEQYF	TGTGCCAGCAGCCTCAGGACCTACGAGCAGTACTTC
.	.	TRBV7-2	TRBJ2-4	CASSVIRGIQYF	TGTGCCAGCAGTGTGATTCGGGGCATTCAGTACTTC
.	.	TRBV28	TRBJ2-7	CASNMGGALYEQYF	TGTGCCAGCAACATGGGCGGGGCTCTCTACGAGCAGTACTTC
once	.	TRBV27	TRBJ1-5	CASSLTGHQPQHF	TGTGCCAGCAGTTTAACAGGGCATCAGCCCCAGCATTTT
.	TRBD1	TRBV7-2	TRBJ2-1	CASSLSVGQGYNEQFF	TGTGCCAGCAGCTTATCGGTCGGACAGGGGTACAATGAGCAGTTCTTC
.	.	TRBV6-6	TRBJ1-2	CASSPDGNYGYTF	TGTGCCAGCAGTCCTGACGGGAACTATGGCTACACCTTC
.	TRBD1	TRBV2	TRBJ1-4	CASARDSATNEKLFF	TGTGCCAGCGCCCGGGACAGTGCAACTAATGAAAAACTGTTTTTT
.	TRBD1	TRBV7-9	TRBJ2-3	CASSLVRTGTGTDTQYF	TGTGCCAGCAGCTTAGTCCGGACAGGGACTGGCACAGATACGCAGTATTTT
.	.	TRBV4-1	TRBJ2-3	CASSQDYRTTDTQYF	TGCGCCAGCAGCCAAGATTACAGGACCACAGATACGCAGTATTTT
.	.	TRBV5-1	TRBJ2-2	CASSLDTPNTGELFF	TGCGCCAGCAGCTTGGACACCCCGAACACCGGGGAGCTGTTTTTT
few	.	TRBV7-2	TRBJ1-1	CASSSTPNTEAFF	TGTGCCAGCAGCTCCACTCCGAACACTGAAGCTTTCTTT
.	.	TRBV11-3	TRBJ2-3	CASSPRDTTDTQYF	TGTGCCAGCAGCCCCCGGGACACCACAGATACGCAGTATTTT